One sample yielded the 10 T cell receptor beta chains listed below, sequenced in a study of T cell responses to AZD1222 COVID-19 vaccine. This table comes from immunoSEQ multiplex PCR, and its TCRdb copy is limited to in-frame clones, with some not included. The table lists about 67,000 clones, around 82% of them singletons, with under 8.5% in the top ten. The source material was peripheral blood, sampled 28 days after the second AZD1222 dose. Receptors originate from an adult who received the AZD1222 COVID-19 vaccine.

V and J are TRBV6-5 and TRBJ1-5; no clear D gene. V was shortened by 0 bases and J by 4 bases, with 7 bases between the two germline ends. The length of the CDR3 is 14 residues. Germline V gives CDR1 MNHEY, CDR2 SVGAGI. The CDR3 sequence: CASSYSPRNQPQHF. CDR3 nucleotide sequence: TGTGCCAGCAGTTACTCACCCAGAAATCAGCCCCAGCATTTT.

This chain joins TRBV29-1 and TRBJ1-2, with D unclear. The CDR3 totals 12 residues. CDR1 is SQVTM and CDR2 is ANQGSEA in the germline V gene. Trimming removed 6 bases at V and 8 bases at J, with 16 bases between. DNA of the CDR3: TGCAGCGTAACCCGGGGAGGCCGCGGCTACACCTTC. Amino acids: CSVTRGGRGYTF.

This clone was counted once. CDR3 in DNA: TGCGCCAGCAGCCAAGTAGGGAGGACCGGGGAGCTGTTTTTT. Translation: CASSQVGRTGELFF. The chain combines TRBV4-1 with TRBJ2-2, with D possibly TRBD2 on 6 matching bases. The CDR3 covers 14 residues. Looked up from germline, CDR1 is MGHRA and CDR2 is YSYEKL. Trimming left V 1 base short and J 5 bases short, with 8 bases between.

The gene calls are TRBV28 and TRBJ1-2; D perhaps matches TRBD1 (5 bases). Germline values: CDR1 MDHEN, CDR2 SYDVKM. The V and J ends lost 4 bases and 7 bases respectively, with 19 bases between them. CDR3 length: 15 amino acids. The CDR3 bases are TGTGCCAGCAGTTGGATGGGGGGGAGGCGGAGTGGCTACACCTTC. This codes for CASSWMGGRRSGYTF.

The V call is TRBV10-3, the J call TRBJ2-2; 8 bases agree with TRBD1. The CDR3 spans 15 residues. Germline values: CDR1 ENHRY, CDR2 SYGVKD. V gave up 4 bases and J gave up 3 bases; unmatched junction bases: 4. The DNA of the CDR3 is TGTGCCATCAGTGGGAAGACAGGGGACACCGGGGAGCTGTTTTTT. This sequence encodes CAISGKTGDTGELFF.

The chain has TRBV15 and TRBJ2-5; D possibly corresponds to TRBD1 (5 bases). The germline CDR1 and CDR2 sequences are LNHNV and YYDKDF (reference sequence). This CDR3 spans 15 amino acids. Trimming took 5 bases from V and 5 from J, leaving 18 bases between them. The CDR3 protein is CATSGRLAGRETQYF. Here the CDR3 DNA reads TGTGCCACCAGCGGCCGGCTCGCAGGGCGGGAGACCCAGTACTTC.

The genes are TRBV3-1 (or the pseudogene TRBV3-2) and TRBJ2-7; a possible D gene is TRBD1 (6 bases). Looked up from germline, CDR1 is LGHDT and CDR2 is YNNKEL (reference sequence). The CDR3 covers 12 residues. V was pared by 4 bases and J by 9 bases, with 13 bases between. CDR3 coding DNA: TGTGCCAGCAGCCCTCTAGGGGGTACGCAGTACTTC. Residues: CASSPLGGTQYF.

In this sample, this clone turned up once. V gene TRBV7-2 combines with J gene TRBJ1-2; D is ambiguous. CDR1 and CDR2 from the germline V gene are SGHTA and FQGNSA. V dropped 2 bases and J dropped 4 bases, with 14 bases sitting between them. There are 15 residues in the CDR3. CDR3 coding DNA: TGTGCCAGCAGCTTAAGTCCAGTTTTAGGCTATGGCTACACCTTC. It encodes CASSLSPVLGYGYTF.

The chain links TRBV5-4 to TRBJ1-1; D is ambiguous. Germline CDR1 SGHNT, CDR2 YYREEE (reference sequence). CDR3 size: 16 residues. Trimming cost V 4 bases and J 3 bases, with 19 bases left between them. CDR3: CASSRPVGNQHTEAFF. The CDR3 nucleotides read TGTGCCAGCAGCCGCCCCGTCGGCAACCAGCACACTGAAGCTTTCTTT.

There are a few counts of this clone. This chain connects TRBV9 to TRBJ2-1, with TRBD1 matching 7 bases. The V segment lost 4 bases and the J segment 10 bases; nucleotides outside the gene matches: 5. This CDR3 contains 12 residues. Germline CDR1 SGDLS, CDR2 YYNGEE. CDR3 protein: CASSQGGWEQFF. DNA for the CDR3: TGTGCCAGCAGCCAAGGGGGCTGGGAGCAGTTCTTC.